These 26 T cell receptor beta chains share one sample of origin, sequenced in a study of breast tumors, draining lymph nodes, adjacent tissues. Breast cancer patients provided tissue from their axillary draining lymph nodes. MiXCR, run by TCRdb on the multiplex PCR reads, gives a single entry per CDR3 protein. The table has some 170,000 distinct CDR3 sequences, approximately 30% seen once; the top ten hold approximately 3.9%. The sample was axillary lymph node tissue. Receptors were obtained from a female donor with breast cancer. Some clones in this sample may be carry-over from other donors' samples.

The chain joins TRBV6-5 to TRBJ2-3, with TRBD2 identical over 8 bases. The germline CDR1 and CDR2 sequences are MNHEY and SVGAGI. V gave up 7 bases and J gave up 4 bases; unmatched junction bases: 4. CDR3 length equals 13 residues. The chain's CDR3 is CASTDGGADTQYF. The CDR3 bases are TGTGCCAGCACCGACGGGGGGGCAGATACGCAGTATTTT.

The chain employs TRBV27 and TRBJ2-2; D call uncertain. V was cut by 3 bases and J by 8 bases, with 4 bases left in between. The CDR3 is made up of 11 amino acids. The germline V gene has CDR1 MNHEY and CDR2 SMNVEV (reference sequence). CDR3 in amino acids: CASSFSGELFF. DNA of the CDR3: TGTGCCAGCAGTTTTTCTGGGGAGCTGTTTTTT.

In the case of this clonotype: A much larger clone differs from this one at a single base, so this may be a read error. The chain joins TRBV6-1 to TRBJ2-1; no definite D call. The CDR3 covers 14 residues. Germline loops: CDR1 MNHNS, CDR2 SASEGT. CDR3 nucleotides: TGTGCCAGCGGTGAAGATTCCCGTTACAATGAGCAGTTCTTC. Residues: CASGEDSRYNEQFF.

For this clonotype: An end of the junction differs from the germline gene, which may be a read error. The V gene is TRBV28, the J gene TRBJ2-5; maybe TRBD1 (6 bases). Looked up from germline, CDR1 is MDHEN and CDR2 is SYDVKM. This CDR3 comprises 16 residues. CDR3 residues: CASSLMAGDEEEAQYF. The CDR3 coding sequence is TGTGCCAGCAGTTTAATGGCAGGGGATGAAGAAGAGGCCCAGTACTTC.

This clonotype was seen many times. The V gene is TRBV15, the J gene TRBJ1-4; no clear D. Per germline, CDR1 LNHNV and CDR2 YYDKDF (reference sequence). Trimming removed 4 bases from V and 8 bases from J, with 5 bases in between. The CDR3 runs 11 residues. CDR3 amino acids: CATSIAEKLFF. The CDR3 DNA is TGTGCCACCAGCATCGCAGAAAAACTGTTTTTT. Full variable domain (rest looked up from reference TRBV15 and TRBJ1-4): DAMVIQNPRYQVTQFGKPVTLSCSQTLNHNVMYWYQQKSSQAPKLLFHYYDKDFNNEADTPDNFQSRRPNTSFCFLDIRSPGLGDTAMYLCATSIAEKLFFGSGTQLSVL.

The table lists this clonotype with many counts. The V call is TRBV12-3 or TRBV12-4, the J call TRBJ2-3, with D unresolved. This CDR3 comprises 10 residues. The ends were cut back, 5 bases at V and 4 bases at J, with 1 base in the middle. In DNA, the CDR3 is TGTGCCAGCAGTCCAGATACGCAGTATTTT. This codes for CASSPDTQYF.

The J gene is TRBJ1-1, the V gene TRBV4-3; D unresolved. Deletions cut 0 bases from V and 10 bases from J, with 12 bases between. The CDR3 sequence is 13 residues long. The V gene's germline CDR1 is LGHNA and CDR2 YSLEER. CDR3 nucleotide sequence: TGCGCCAGCAGCCAAGATGCAGGTAGAAGAGCTTTCTTT. Protein sequence: CASSQDAGRRAFF.

Comments on this clonotype: The junction departs from the called germline gene at one end, perhaps through a read error. CDR3 coding DNA: TGTGCCGGCAGCTTAGGGGGGGGGAGTGCGGCGGACGTCCTGACTTTC. It is translated as CAGSLGGGSAADVLTF. The V call is TRBV7-3, the J call TRBJ2-6, with a possible D match to TRBD2 (7 bases). Germline V CDR1 and CDR2: SGHTA, FQGTGA. This CDR3 is built from 16 residues.

In this sample, this clonotype turned up many times. V gene TRBV7-6 combines with J gene TRBJ1-2; no reliable D call. Germline V gene lookup returns CDR1 SGHVS and CDR2 FNYEAQ. This CDR3 has 14 residues. Trimming cost V 5 bases and J 9 bases, with 19 bases left between them. CDR3 residues: CASSDNPGAGSYTF. CDR3 coding DNA: TGTGCCAGCAGCGATAATCCGGGAGCCGGGAGCTACACCTTC.

The sample holds many counts of this clonotype. This chain joins TRBV6-5 and TRBJ2-7, with D unresolved. Germline lookup yields CDR1 MNHEY and CDR2 SVGAGI. V was cut by 6 bases and J by 5 bases, with 20 bases left in between. The CDR3 is 15 amino acids. CDR3 in DNA: TGTGCCAGCAGACCCTCCCCTCCGAATGCCGACGAGCAGTACTTC. Translated, it gives CASRPSPPNADEQYF.

This clonotype came up a few times. The junction departs from germline at one end; a sequencing error may be responsible. The chain is built from TRBV11-2 and TRBJ2-1; 8 nucleotides match TRBD2. Per the germline V gene, CDR1 is SGHAT and CDR2 is FQNNGV. The CDR3 has 16 amino acids. CDR3 DNA: TGTGCCAGCAGCTTAGTTAGCGGGACCTATGAGGATGAGCAGTCCTTC. Its protein is CASSLVSGTYEDEQSF.

Concerning this clonotype: Given a much more abundant clone one base away, this may be a read error. The V gene is TRBV6-1, the J gene TRBJ2-7; no reliable D call. Trimming stripped 8 bases from V and 5 bases from J, with 13 bases between. This CDR3 is built from 12 residues. Germline V gene sequence: CDR1 MNHNS, CDR2 SASEGT. The CDR3 DNA is TGTGCCAGCTGGCGGTTATCCCACGAGCAGTACTTC. As protein: CASWRLSHEQYF.

This clonotype was detected a few times. Being one base from a much bigger clone, this may be a read error. CDR3 nucleotides: TGCAGTGTTCCTCAACTAGCGGGGGTCGCTGATACGCAGTATTTT. It codes for CSVPQLAGVADTQYF. V and J are TRBV20-1 and TRBJ2-3, with 11 bases that match TRBD2. Germline CDR1 and CDR2: DFQATT and SNEGSKA (reference sequence). After removal of 7 bases from V and 6 bases from J, the junction contained 12 bases not matched to a gene. The CDR3 is made up of 15 amino acids.

The chain has TRBV19 and TRBJ1-4; 10 bases are shared with TRBD1. The J segment lost 6 bases and the V segment lost 6 bases, leaving 7 bases of the junction unmatched. Germline CDR1 LNHDA, CDR2 SQIVND (reference sequence). The CDR3 is 15 amino acids. The CDR3 sequence: CASRPYGTGDEKLFF. The CDR3 DNA follows: TGTGCCAGTAGACCTTATGGGACAGGGGATGAAAAACTGTTTTTT.

This clonotype was recorded at least ten times. The V gene is TRBV20-1, the J gene TRBJ2-1, with 11 bases matching TRBD2. CDR3 length equals 15 residues. Germline lookup yields CDR1 DFQATT and CDR2 SNEGSKA (reference sequence). With V trimmed by 6 bases and J by 3 bases, 7 bases remained unmatched. The CDR3 nucleotides are TGCAGTGCCCTTAGCGGGGGGGCCAACTACAATGAGCAGTTCTTC. Translated, it gives CSALSGGANYNEQFF.

This clonotype was seen a few times. This may be a read error, as it is one base from a much larger clone. The V and J genes are TRBV12-3 or TRBV12-4 and TRBJ1-5; TRBD1 matches at 8 bases. This CDR3 has 16 amino acids. Losses at the gene ends were 3 bases for V and 4 bases for J; bases not matched to a gene: 8. The DNA of the CDR3 is TGTGCCAGCAGTTTCGCGCAGGGGGCCTTGAATCAGCCCCAGCATTTT. Its protein product is CASSFAQGALNQPQHF.

About this clonotype: At one boundary the junction diverges from the germline segment, which might be a read error. This chain uses TRBV2 with TRBJ2-5; tentative D call: TRBD2 (5 bases). From germline, CDR1 is SNHLY and CDR2 FYNNEI. This CDR3 has 14 amino acids. CDR3 nucleotide sequence: TGTGCCGGCAGTGAACGGAGGATGAATCAGCCCCAGTACTTC. Its protein product is CAGSERRMNQPQYF.

The V and J genes are TRBV15 and TRBJ2-5; no clear D. CDR1 is LNHNV and CDR2 is YYDKDF in the germline V gene (reference sequence). The CDR3 has 14 amino acids. V dropped 1 base and J dropped 0 bases, with 6 bases sitting between them. In DNA, the CDR3 is TGTGCCACCAGCAGAGGCCGTGACCAAGAGACCCAGTACTTC. Protein: CATSRGRDQETQYF.

As to this clonotype: The conserved final phenylalanine or tryptophan is absent from the CDR3, which likely points to a read error. The chain employs TRBV7-7 and TRBJ2-6; 12 nucleotides agree with TRBD1. Germline V gene sequence: CDR1 SSHAT, CDR2 FNYEAQ (reference sequence). The CDR3 is 18 residues long. The CDR3 here is CASDGTGGGASGAHVLTL. The CDR3 DNA sequence: TGTGCTAGCGATGGGACAGGGGGCGGTGCGTCTGGGGCCCACGTCCTGACTCTC.

This clonotype was found many times. The chain recombines TRBV20-1 with TRBJ2-2; 8 nucleotides align to TRBD1. CDR3 length equals 17 residues. V gave up 0 bases and J gave up 4 bases; unmatched junction bases: 10. CDR1 is DFQATT, CDR2 SNEGSKA, per germline (reference sequence). The CDR3 here is CSARDYGAGGFTGELFF. CDR3 DNA sequence: TGCAGTGCTAGAGACTACGGGGCAGGGGGCTTCACCGGGGAGCTGTTTTTT.

As for this clonotype: Just one base apart from a much larger clone, this may be a read error. The chain is built from TRBV30 and TRBJ2-2; D possibly matches TRBD1 or TRBD2 (5 bases each). Germline CDR1 reads GTSNPN; CDR2 reads SVGIG (reference sequence). CDR3 size: 13 residues. CDR3 region: CAWSPFLYGDLFF. The CDR3 DNA follows: TGTGCCTGGAGCCCGTTTTTATATGGGGACCTGTTTTTT.

This clonotype has just a few counts. V and J are TRBV20-1 and TRBJ1-1, with TRBD1 matching over 8 bases. The V segment lost 5 bases and the J segment 5 bases; nucleotides outside the gene matches: 10. The CDR3 totals 14 residues. The germline CDR1 and CDR2 sequences are DFQATT and SNEGSKA (reference sequence). The CDR3 coding sequence is TGCAGTGCTCCCTGGACAGGGAGTGGGACTGAAGCTTTCTTT. This codes for CSAPWTGSGTEAFF.

The V call is TRBV7-6, the J call TRBJ2-7; D is perhaps TRBD1 or TRBD2 (5 bases each). V gave up 1 base and J gave up 3 bases, with 13 bases separating them. The CDR3 runs 15 residues. The germline V gene encodes CDR1 SGHVS and CDR2 FNYEAQ. The CDR3 is CASSLERTNFYEQYF. CDR3 sequence (DNA): TGTGCCAGCAGCTTAGAGCGGACAAATTTCTACGAGCAGTACTTC.

This clonotype showed up many times. The rearrangement joins TRBV5-1 to TRBJ2-3, with a tentative D call TRBD1 (5 bases). The CDR3 runs to 14 residues. Trimming left V 3 bases short and J 3 bases short, with 11 bases between. Germline V gene data show CDR1 as SGHRS and CDR2 as YFSETQ. The CDR3: CASSSTAKTDTQYF. In DNA, the CDR3 is TGCGCCAGCAGCTCGACAGCGAAGACAGATACGCAGTATTTT.

The rearrangement uses TRBV20-1 and TRBJ1-5, with TRBD1 matching over 8 bases. Germline CDR1 is DFQATT and CDR2 is SNEGSKA (reference sequence). The V segment lost 4 bases and the J segment 7 bases; nucleotides outside the gene matches: 6. CDR3 length: 13 residues. The CDR3 is CSATGGSLQPQHF. The CDR3 bases are TGCAGTGCTACAGGGGGCAGTCTCCAGCCCCAGCATTTT.

In this sample, this clonotype turned up many times. The chain carries TRBV20-1 and TRBJ1-2; no clear D. The germline V gene has CDR1 DFQATT and CDR2 SNEGSKA (reference sequence). The CDR3 has 13 amino acids. In nucleotides, the CDR3 is TGCATGCCGGGAACTGATCTCAACTATGGCTACACCTTC. Amino acids: CMPGTDLNYGYTF.